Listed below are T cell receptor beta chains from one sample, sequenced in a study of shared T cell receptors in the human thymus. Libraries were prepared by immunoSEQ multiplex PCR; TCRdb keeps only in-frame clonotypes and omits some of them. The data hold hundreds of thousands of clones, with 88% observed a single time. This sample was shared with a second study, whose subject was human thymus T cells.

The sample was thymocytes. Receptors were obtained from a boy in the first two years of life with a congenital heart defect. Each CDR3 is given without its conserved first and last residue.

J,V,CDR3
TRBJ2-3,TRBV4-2,ASSQVRTSPDTQY
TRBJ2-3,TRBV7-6,ASSTRQGADTQY
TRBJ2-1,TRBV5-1,ASRTGEGPGSYNEQF
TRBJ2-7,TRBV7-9,ASSPSSGSPYEQY
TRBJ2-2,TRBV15,ATGGNTGELF
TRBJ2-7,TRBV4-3,ASSQDDRGGDEQY
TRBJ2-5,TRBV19,ASSIVAGEETQY
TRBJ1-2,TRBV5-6,ASSRRGGQVWGYT
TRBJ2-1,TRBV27,ASRPGQAYNEQF
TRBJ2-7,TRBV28,ASRPVSFTGPYEQY
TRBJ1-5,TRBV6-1,ASSEKRGSDYSNQPQH
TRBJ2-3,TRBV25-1,ASSEEVEPSTDTQY
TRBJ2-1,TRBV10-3,AISGTSGSGNEQF
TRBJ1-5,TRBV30,AWREATRQGLRGLDNQPQH
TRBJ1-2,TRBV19,ASSSGQRAGYT
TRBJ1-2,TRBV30,ASRAGGQGAYGYT
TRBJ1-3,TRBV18,ASSIARGAAGNTIY
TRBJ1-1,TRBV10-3,AISERETMNTEAF
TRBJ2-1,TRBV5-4,ASSQKREEVEQF
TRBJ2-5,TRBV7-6,ASSFLPFRSGRLNYQETQY
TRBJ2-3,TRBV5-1,ASSSEGTQY
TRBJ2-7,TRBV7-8,ASNQGFSTYEQY
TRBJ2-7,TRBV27,ASSLGPGGDEQY
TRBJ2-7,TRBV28,ASSLKREPIYEQY
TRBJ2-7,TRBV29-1,SVGVQGVEEQY
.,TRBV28,ASSLCPDYEQY
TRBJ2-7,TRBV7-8,ASSDRAKYEQY
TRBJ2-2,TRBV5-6,ASSFSGAPWDTGELF
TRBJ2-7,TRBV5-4,ASSLSKGRRLGEQY
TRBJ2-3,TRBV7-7,ASSLGPGVTDTQY